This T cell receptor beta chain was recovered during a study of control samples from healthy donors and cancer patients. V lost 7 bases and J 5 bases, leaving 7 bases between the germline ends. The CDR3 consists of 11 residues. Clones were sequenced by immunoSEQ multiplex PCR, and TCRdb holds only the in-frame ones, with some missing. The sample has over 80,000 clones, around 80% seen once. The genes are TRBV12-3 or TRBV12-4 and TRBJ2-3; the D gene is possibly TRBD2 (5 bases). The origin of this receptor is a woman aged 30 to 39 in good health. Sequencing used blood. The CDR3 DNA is TGTGCCAGCACCGGAGGAGATACGCAGTATTTT. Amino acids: CASTGGDTQYF.